This section outlines one TCR beta chain sequence together with its context. The data were produced by immunoSEQ multiplex PCR, yet TCRdb's version contains in-frame clones alone and is incomplete. The sample includes about 46,000 clones, roughly nine tenths of them seen just once. The time point denotes: late/post reinfection, 12 to 24 weeks after detection. Sorted cells were sequenced directly ex vivo without any in vitro expansion. At all three reinfection time points, viable CD3+ CD8+ CD45RO- cells from a couple of donors served as controls. This specimen comes from a study of memory CD8 T cells in hepatitis C reinfection. The overall study: After reinfection, a couple of primary-infection resolvers became chronically infected. Reinfection meant HCV RNA positivity after two negatives ≥60 days apart.

Germline CDR1 and CDR2: MNHEY and SMNVEV (reference sequence). The CDR3 covers 14 residues. Trimming pared 2 bases from V and 7 bases from J, leaving 12 bases between. This chain links TRBV27 with TRBJ2-1; TRBD2 might be the D (6 bases). Sequenced input: naive CD8+ T cells sorted from blood. The source of this sequence is a young man with hepatitis C virus infection. Here the CDR3 DNA reads TGTGCCAGCAGTTTAGGGCGGGATCGAAATGAGCAGTTCTTC. This sequence encodes CASSLGRDRNEQFF.